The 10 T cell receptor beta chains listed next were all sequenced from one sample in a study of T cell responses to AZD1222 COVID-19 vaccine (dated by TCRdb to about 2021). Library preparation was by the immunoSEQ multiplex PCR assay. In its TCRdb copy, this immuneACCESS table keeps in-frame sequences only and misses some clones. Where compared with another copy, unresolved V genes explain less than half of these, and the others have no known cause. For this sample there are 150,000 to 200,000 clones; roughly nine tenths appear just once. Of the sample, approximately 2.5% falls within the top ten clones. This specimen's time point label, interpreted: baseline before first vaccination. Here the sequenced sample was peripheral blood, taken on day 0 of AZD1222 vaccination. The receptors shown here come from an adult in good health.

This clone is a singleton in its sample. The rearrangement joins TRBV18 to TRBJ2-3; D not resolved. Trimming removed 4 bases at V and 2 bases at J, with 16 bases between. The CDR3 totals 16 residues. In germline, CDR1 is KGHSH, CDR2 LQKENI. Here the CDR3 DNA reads TGTGCCAGCTCACGTGCTGACCTGATAACCACAGATACGCAGTATTTT. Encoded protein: CASSRADLITTDTQYF.

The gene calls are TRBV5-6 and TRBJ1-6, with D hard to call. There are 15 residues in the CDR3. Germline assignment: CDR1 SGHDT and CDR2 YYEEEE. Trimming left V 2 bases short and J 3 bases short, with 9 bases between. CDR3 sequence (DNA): TGTGCCAGCAGCTTAAACAGTCTCTATAATTCACCCCTCCACTTT. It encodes CASSLNSLYNSPLHF.

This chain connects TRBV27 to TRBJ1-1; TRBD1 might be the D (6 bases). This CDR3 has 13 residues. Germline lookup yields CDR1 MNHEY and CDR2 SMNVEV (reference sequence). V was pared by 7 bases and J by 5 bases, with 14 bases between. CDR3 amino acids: CASTGQRHTEAFF. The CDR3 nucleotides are TGTGCCAGCACAGGACAGCGTCATACTGAAGCTTTCTTT.

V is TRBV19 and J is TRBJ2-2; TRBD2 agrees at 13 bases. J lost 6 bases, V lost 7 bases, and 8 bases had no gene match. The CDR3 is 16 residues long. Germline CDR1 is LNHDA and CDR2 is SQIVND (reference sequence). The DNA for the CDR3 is TGTGCCAGTACCCCACTAGCGGGAGGGCCCGCCGGGGAGCTGTTTTTT. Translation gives CASTPLAGGPAGELFF. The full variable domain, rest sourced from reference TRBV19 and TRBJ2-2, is DGGITQSPKYLFRKEGQNVTLSCEQNLNHDAMYWYRQDPGQGLRLIYYSQIVNDFQKGDIAEGYSVSREKKESFPLTVTSAQKNPTAFYLCASTPLAGGPAGELFFGEGSRLTVL.

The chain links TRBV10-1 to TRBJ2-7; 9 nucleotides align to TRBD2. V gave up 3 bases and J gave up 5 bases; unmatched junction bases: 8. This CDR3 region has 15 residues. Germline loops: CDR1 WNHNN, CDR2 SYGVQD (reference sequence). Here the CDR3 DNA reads TGCGCCAGCAGTGAATATGGTAGCGGGAGAAACGAGCAGTACTTC. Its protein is CASSEYGSGRNEQYF.

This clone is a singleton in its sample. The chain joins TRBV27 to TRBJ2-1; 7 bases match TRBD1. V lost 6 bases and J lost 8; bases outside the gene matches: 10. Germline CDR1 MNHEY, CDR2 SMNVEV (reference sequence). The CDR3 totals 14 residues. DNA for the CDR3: TGTGCCAGCAGGTCAGGGGGAGAAATATATGAGCAGTTCTTC. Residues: CASRSGGEIYEQFF.

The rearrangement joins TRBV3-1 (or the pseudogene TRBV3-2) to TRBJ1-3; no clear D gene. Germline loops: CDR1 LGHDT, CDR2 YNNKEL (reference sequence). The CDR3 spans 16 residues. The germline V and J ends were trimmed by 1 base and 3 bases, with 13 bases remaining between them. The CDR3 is CASSQGKFVGGNTIYF. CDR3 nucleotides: TGTGCCAGCAGCCAAGGCAAATTTGTTGGTGGAAACACCATATATTTT.

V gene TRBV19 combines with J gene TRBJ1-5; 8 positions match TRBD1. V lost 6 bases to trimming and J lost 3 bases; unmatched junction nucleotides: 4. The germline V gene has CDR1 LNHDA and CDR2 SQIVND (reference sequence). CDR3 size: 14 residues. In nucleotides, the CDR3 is TGTGCCAGTAGATTGGGACAGGCCAATCAGCCCCAGCATTTT. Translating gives CASRLGQANQPQHF.

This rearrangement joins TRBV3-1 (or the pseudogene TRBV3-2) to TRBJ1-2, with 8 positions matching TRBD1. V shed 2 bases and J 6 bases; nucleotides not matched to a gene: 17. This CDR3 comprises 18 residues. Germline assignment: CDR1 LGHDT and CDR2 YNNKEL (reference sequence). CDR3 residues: CASSQLIGADREKDGYTF. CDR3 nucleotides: TGTGCCAGCAGCCAATTAATTGGGGCGGACAGGGAAAAGGATGGCTACACCTTC.

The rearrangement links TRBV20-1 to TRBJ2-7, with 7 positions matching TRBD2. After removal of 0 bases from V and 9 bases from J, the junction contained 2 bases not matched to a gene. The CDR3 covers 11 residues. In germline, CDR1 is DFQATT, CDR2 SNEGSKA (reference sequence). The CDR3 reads CSAREGGRQYF. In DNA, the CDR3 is TGCAGTGCTAGAGAGGGGGGGAGGCAGTACTTC.